This TCR beta chain was retrieved from a study of blood T cell repertoires in COVID-19. Sequencing used immunoSEQ multiplex PCR; TCRdb keeps in-frame clones, though not all of them. The table lists about 200,000 clones, 70% to 90% of them singletons. CDR3 length equals 15 residues. Germline V gives CDR1 MGHDK, CDR2 SYGVNS. Between the trimmed V and J ends, which lost 4 bases and 4 bases, there was a span of 14 bases. The chain links TRBV25-1 to TRBJ1-3, with D uncertain. Sequencing was carried out using peripheral blood. The TCR comes from a woman older than 75 with acute or convalescent COVID-19. The CDR3 nucleotides read TGTGCCAGCAGTGTAAGCTTCCCGATCGGAAACACCATATATTTT. Its translation: CASSVSFPIGNTIYF. Combining the CDR3 with reference TRBV25-1 and TRBJ1-3 gives the whole variable domain EADIYQTPRYLVIGTGKKITLECSQTMGHDKMYWYQQDPGMELHLIHYSYGVNSTEKGDLSSESTVSRIRTEHFPLTLESARPSHTSQYLCASSVSFPIGNTIYFGEGSWLTVV.